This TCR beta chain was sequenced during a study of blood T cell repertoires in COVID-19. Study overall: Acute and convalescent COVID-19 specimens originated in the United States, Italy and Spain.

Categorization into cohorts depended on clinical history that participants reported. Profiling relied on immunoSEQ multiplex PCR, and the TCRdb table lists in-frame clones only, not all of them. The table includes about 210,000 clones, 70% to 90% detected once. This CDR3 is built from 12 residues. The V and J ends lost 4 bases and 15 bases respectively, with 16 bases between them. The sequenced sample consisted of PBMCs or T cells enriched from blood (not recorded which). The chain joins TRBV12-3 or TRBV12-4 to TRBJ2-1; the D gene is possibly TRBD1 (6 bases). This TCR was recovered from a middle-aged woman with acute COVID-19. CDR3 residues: CASSSGGSRLFF. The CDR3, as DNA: TGTGCCAGCAGTTCTGGGGGCTCGCGGTTGTTCTTC.